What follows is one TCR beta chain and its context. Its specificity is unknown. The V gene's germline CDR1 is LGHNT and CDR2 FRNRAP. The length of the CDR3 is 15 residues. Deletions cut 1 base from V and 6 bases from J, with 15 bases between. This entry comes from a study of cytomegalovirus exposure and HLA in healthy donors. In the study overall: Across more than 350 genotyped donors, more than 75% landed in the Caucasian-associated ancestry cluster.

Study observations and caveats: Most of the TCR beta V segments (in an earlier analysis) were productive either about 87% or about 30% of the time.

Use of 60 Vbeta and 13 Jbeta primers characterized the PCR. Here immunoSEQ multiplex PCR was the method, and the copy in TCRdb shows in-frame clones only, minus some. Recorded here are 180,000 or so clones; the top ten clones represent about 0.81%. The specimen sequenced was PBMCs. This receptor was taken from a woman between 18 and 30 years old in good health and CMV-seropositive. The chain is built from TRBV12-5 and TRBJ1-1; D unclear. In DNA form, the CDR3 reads TGTGCTAGTGGTTTGGCAGTTCCAGATCTCGCTGAAGCTTTCTTT. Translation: CASGLAVPDLAEAFF.